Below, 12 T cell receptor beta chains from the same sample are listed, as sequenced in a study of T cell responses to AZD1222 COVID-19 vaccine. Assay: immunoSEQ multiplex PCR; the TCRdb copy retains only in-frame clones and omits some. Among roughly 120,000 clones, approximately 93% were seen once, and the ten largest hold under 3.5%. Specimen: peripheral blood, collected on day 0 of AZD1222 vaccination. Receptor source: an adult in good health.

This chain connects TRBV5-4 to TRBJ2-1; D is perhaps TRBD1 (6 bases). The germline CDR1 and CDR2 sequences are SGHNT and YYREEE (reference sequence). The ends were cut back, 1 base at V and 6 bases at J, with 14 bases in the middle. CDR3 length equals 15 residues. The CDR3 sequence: CASSLTGSRSNEQFF. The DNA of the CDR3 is TGTGCCAGCAGCTTGACAGGGTCGAGGTCCAATGAGCAGTTCTTC.

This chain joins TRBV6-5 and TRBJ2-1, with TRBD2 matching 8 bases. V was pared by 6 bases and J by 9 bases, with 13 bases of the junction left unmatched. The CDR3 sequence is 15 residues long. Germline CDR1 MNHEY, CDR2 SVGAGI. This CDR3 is CASSKETGGPPEQFF. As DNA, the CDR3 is TGTGCCAGCAGCAAAGAAACGGGAGGGCCCCCTGAGCAGTTCTTC.

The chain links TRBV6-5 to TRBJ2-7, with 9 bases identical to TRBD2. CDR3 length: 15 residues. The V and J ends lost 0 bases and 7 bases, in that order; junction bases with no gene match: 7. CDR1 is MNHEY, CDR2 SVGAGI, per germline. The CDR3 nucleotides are TGTGCCAGCAGTTACTCACCTAGCGGGGTCCTTGAGCAGTACTTC. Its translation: CASSYSPSGVLEQYF.

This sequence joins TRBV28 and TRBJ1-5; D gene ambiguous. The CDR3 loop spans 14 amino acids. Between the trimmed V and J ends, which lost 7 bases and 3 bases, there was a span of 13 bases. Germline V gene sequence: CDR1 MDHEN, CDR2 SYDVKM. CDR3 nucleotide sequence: TGTGCCAGCAAAAGACCAACTTCCAATCAGCCCCAGCATTTT. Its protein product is CASKRPTSNQPQHF. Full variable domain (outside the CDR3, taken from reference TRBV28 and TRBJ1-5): DVKVTQSSRYLVKRTGEKVFLECVQDMDHENMFWYRQDPGLGLRLIYFSYDVKMKEKGDIPEGYSVSREKKERFSLILESASTNQTSMYLCASKRPTSNQPQHFGDGTRLSIL.

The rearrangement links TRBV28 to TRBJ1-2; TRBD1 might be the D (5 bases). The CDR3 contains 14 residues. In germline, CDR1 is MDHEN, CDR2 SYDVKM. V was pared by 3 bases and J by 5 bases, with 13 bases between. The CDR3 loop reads CASSFSRGTYGYTF. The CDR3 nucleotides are TGTGCCAGCAGTTTTTCACGGGGGACTTATGGCTACACCTTC.

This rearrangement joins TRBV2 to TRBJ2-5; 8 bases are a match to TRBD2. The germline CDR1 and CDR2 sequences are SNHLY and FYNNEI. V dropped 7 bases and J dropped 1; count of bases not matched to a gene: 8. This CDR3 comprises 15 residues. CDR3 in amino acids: CASMPSGSGQETQYF. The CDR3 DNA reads TGTGCCAGCATGCCGAGCGGGAGCGGCCAAGAGACCCAGTACTTC.

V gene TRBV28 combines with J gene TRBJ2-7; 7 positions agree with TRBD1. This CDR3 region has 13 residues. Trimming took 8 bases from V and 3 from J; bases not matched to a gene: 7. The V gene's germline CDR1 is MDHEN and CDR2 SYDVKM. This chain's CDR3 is CASGPGQHYEQYF. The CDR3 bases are TGTGCCAGCGGCCCGGGACAGCACTACGAGCAGTACTTC. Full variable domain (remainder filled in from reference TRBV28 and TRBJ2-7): DVKVTQSSRYLVKRTGEKVFLECVQDMDHENMFWYRQDPGLGLRLIYFSYDVKMKEKGDIPEGYSVSREKKERFSLILESASTNQTSMYLCASGPGQHYEQYFGPGTRLTVT.

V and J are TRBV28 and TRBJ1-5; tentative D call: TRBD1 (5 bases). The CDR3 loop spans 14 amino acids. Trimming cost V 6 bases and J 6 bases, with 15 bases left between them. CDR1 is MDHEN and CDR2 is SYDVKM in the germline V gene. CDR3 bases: TGTGCCAGCAGGCCAACAGGATACGGTCAGCCCCAGCATTTT. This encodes CASRPTGYGQPQHF.

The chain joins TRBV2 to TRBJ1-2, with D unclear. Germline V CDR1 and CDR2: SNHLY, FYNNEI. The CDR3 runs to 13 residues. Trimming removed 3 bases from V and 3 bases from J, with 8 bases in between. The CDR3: CASSENFYYGYTF. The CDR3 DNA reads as TGTGCCAGCAGTGAGAACTTTTACTATGGCTACACCTTC. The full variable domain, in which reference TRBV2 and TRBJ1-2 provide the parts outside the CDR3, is EPEVTQTPSHQVTQMGQEVILRCVPISNHLYFYWYRQILGQKVEFLVSFYNNEISEKSEIFDDQFSVERPDGSNFTLKIRSTKLEDSAMYFCASSENFYYGYTFGSGTRLTVV.

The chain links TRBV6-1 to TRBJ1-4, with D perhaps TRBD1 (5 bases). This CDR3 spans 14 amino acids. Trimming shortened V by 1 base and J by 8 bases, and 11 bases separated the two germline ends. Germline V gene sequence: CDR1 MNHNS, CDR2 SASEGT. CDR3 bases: TGTGCCAGCAGTGAAGGAACAGGTGGGGAAAAACTGTTTTTT. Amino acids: CASSEGTGGEKLFF.

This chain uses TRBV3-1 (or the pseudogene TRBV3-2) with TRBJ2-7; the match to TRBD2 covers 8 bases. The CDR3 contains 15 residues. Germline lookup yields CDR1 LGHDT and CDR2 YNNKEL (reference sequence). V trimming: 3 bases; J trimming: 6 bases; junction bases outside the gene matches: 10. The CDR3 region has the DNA TGTGCCAGCAGCCATTTAAGGACTAGCATCGGCGAGCAGTACTTC. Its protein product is CASSHLRTSIGEQYF.

Written as DNA, the CDR3 is TGTGCCAGTAGCCGAATATTGGTAGCTCGCGGGAGCTCCTACGAGCAGTACTTC. Protein sequence: CASSRILVARGSSYEQYF. This sequence joins TRBV19 and TRBJ2-7; TRBD2 matches at 7 bases. The CDR3 is 18 residues long. V lost 6 bases, J lost 0 bases, and 17 bases stayed unmatched. Germline V lookup: CDR1 LNHDA, CDR2 SQIVND (reference sequence).